Each of the 20 T cell receptor beta chains below was sequenced from the same sample in a study of response to subunit inactivated influenza vaccine. TCRdb ran MiXCR on the RT-PCR reads and lists one entry per CDR3 protein. The data show 630,000 or so distinct CDR3 sequences, about 15% seen once. Sequenced here: PBMCs from blood, sampled about 12 days after vaccination. These receptors came from a man aged 50-60 years who received an inactivated influenza vaccine.

This clonotype occurred a few times. The V call is TRBV10-3, the J call TRBJ2-3, with 11 bases aligning to TRBD2. Germline lookup yields CDR1 ENHRY and CDR2 SYGVKD. With V trimmed by 4 bases and J by 4 bases, 7 bases remained unmatched. CDR3 size: 16 residues. Written as DNA, the CDR3 is TGTGCCATCAGTGCATCCGGGACTAGCGGATCAGATACGCAGTATTTT. It translates to CAISASGTSGSDTQYF.

This clonotype came up a few times. The chain couples TRBV29-1 to TRBJ2-5; 9 positions agree with TRBD2. Germline values: CDR1 SQVTM, CDR2 ANQGSEA. Trimming took 5 bases from V and 5 from J; bases not matched to a gene: 9. CDR3 length equals 14 residues. CDR3 in amino acids: CSVSKREAQETQYF. For the CDR3, the DNA is TGCAGCGTTTCGAAGCGGGAGGCCCAGGAGACCCAGTACTTC. Complete variable domain (other parts from reference TRBV29-1 and TRBJ2-5): SAVISQKPSRDICQRGTSLTIQCQVDSQVTMMFWYRQQPGQSLTLIATANQGSEATYESGFVIDKFPISRPNLTFSTLTVSNMSPEDSSIYLCSVSKREAQETQYFGPGTRLLVL.

V gene TRBV2 combines with J gene TRBJ2-1; weak D call: TRBD1 (6 bases). This CDR3 has 14 amino acids. Germline lookup yields CDR1 SNHLY and CDR2 FYNNEI. Trimming took 6 bases from V and 4 from J, leaving 13 bases between them. DNA of the CDR3: TGTGCCAGCAGCGGACAGCTAAAATACAATGAGCAGTTCTTC. The encoded protein is CASSGQLKYNEQFF.

This clonotype occurred many times. At one boundary the junction diverges from the germline segment, which might be a read error. The CDR3 is CASSLGLAGETQYF. DNA for the CDR3: TGTGCCAGCAGCTTAGGTCTAGCCGGGGAGACCCAGTACTTC. The chain links TRBV12-3 or TRBV12-4 to TRBJ2-5; TRBD2 might be the D (5 bases). The CDR3 runs to 14 residues.

This clonotype was observed a single time. The V and J genes are TRBV4-3 and TRBJ2-1, with unresolved D. Trimming removed 0 bases at V and 10 bases at J, with 13 bases between. Germline-derived CDR1 and CDR2 are LGHNA and YSLEER. CDR3 size: 14 residues. CDR3 sequence (DNA): TGCGCCAGCAGCCAAGATTTTTTGAGCTGGGAGCAGTTCTTC. It translates to CASSQDFLSWEQFF.

This sequence joins TRBV4-2 and TRBJ2-7; TRBD2 matches at 11 bases. The CDR3 length is 16 residues. After removal of 3 bases from V and 2 bases from J, the junction contained 6 bases not matched to a gene. Germline CDR1 LGHNA, CDR2 YNFKEQ. Written as DNA, the CDR3 is TGTGCCAGCAGCCATCCCGGGACTAGCGGTACCTACGAGCAGTACTTC. It is translated as CASSHPGTSGTYEQYF.

This clonotype showed up just a few times. Written as DNA, the CDR3 is TGCAGTGCTAGAGTAGTTGCGGGGGCCTACGAGCAGTACTTC. It specifies CSARVVAGAYEQYF. The chain carries TRBV20-1 and TRBJ2-7, with 7 bases identical to TRBD2. With 1 base clipped from V and 2 bases from J, the junction kept 5 bases outside the gene matches. The germline V gene has CDR1 DFQATT and CDR2 SNEGSKA (reference sequence). The CDR3 length is 14 residues.

This clonotype was observed at least ten times. V is TRBV6-2 or TRBV6-3 and J is TRBJ2-1; 9 nucleotides align to TRBD2. The trim removed 8 bases at V and 3 bases at J, leaving 5 bases unmatched. Germline V gene data show CDR1 as MNHEY and CDR2 as SVGEGT. The CDR3 spans 14 residues. CDR3 region: CASRRGGGYNEQFF. The CDR3 region has the DNA TGTGCCAGCCGGCGGGGGGGGGGCTACAATGAGCAGTTCTTC.

The genes are TRBV19 and TRBJ2-5; maybe TRBD1 (5 bases). The length of the CDR3 is 14 residues. CDR1 is LNHDA, CDR2 SQIVND, per germline (reference sequence). V was cut by 1 base and J by 4 bases, with 10 bases left in between. The DNA for the CDR3 is TGTGCCAGTAGTATAGCTTCAGGGCGAGAGACCCAGTACTTC. Its protein is CASSIASGRETQYF.

Only a few counts were recorded for this clonotype. J is TRBJ2-3 and V is TRBV5-1, with D unclear. The CDR3 runs 15 residues. Germline V gene sequence: CDR1 SGHRS, CDR2 YFSETQ. Deletions cut 4 bases from V and 0 bases from J, with 12 bases between. CDR3: CASSRVGQSTDTQYF. Written as DNA, the CDR3 is TGCGCCAGCAGCCGCGTTGGGCAGAGCACAGATACGCAGTATTTT.

This clonotype was seen many times. This chain connects TRBV20-1 to TRBJ2-3; D remains ambiguous. This CDR3 is 12 amino acids long. Germline V gene sequence: CDR1 DFQATT, CDR2 SNEGSKA (reference sequence). Trimming stripped 6 bases from V and 4 bases from J, with 11 bases between. The CDR3 protein is CSANRFADTQYF. CDR3 coding DNA: TGCAGTGCAAATCGTTTTGCAGATACGCAGTATTTT.

The V and J genes are TRBV29-1 and TRBJ1-2; a possible D gene is TRBD1 (6 bases). V was shortened by 6 bases and J by 0 bases, with 14 bases between the two germline ends. CDR3 size: 14 residues. The germline V gene has CDR1 SQVTM and CDR2 ANQGSEA. This chain's CDR3 is CSVLHRQANYGYTF. CDR3 DNA sequence: TGCAGCGTCCTTCATCGACAGGCTAACTATGGCTACACCTTC.

The chain couples TRBV14 to TRBJ2-7, with a possible D match to TRBD1 (5 bases). Germline V gives CDR1 SGHDN, CDR2 FVKESK. The CDR3 is 15 residues long. With 0 bases removed from V and 3 bases from J, the gap between germline ends came to 12 bases. The CDR3 here is CASSQDYRWVYEQYF. The CDR3 DNA reads TGTGCCAGCAGCCAAGATTACAGGTGGGTCTACGAGCAGTACTTC.

The V call is TRBV5-5, the J call TRBJ2-5; unclear D gene. V shed 3 bases and J shed 5 bases, with 14 bases lying between them. Germline V CDR1 and CDR2: SGHKS, YYEKEE (reference sequence). This CDR3 has 14 residues. The CDR3 loop is CASSSRKALETQYF. The DNA for the CDR3 is TGTGCCAGCAGCTCAAGGAAGGCACTGGAGACCCAGTACTTC. Full variable domain (missing parts from reference TRBV5-5 and TRBJ2-5): DAGVTQSPTHLIKTRGQQVTLRCSPISGHKSVSWYQQVLGQGPQFIFQYYEKEERGRGNFPDRFSARQFPNYSSELNVNALLLGDSALYLCASSSRKALETQYFGPGTRLLVL.

In this sample, this clonotype turned up a few times. The chain employs TRBV7-2 and TRBJ1-3, with D possibly being TRBD1 (5 bases). Germline CDR1 reads SGHTA; CDR2 reads FQGNSA. Trimming took off 4 bases at V and 2 bases at J, with 9 bases between the two ends. This CDR3 comprises 14 residues. The CDR3 DNA reads as TGTGCCAGCAGCTCTGGACATCCTGGAAACACCATATATTTT. It encodes CASSSGHPGNTIYF.

This clonotype was detected only a few times. The chain has TRBV20-1 and TRBJ2-7; D unresolved. Looked up from germline, CDR1 is DFQATT and CDR2 is SNEGSKA (reference sequence). The length of the CDR3 is 13 residues. V lost 0 bases and J lost 3, with 9 bases in between. For the CDR3, the DNA is TGCAGTGCTAGAGATGCGGTGAACTACGAGCAGTACTTC. Residues: CSARDAVNYEQYF.

This clonotype was seen only a few times. The chain joins TRBV5-1 to TRBJ1-5; 8 bases match TRBD1. The V segment lost 4 bases and the J segment 7 bases; nucleotides outside the gene matches: 16. The CDR3 has 17 residues. CDR1 and CDR2 from the germline V gene are SGHRS and YFSETQ. CDR3 loop: CASSPTPLDRGGQPQHF. The CDR3 nucleotides are TGCGCCAGCAGCCCGACCCCTCTCGACAGGGGTGGACAGCCCCAGCATTTT.

This clonotype was detected a few times. The rearrangement uses TRBV11-1 and TRBJ2-3; 10 bases fit TRBD2. The V gene end was trimmed by 0 bases and the J gene end by 6 bases; junction bases not matched to a gene: 3. This CDR3 is 15 amino acids long. Germline V gene sequence: CDR1 SGHAT, CDR2 FQDESV (reference sequence). CDR3 region: CASSLASGRGDTQYF. CDR3 DNA: TGTGCCAGCAGCTTAGCCAGCGGGAGGGGTGATACGCAGTATTTT.

This clonotype has more than one count but fewer than ten. The CDR3 DNA reads TGTGCCAGCAGTTACTCGACGGGCGTTCAGCCCCAGCATTTT. It translates to CASSYSTGVQPQHF. The rearrangement links TRBV6-5 to TRBJ1-5; no firm D call. Trimming removed 0 bases at V and 6 bases at J, with 9 bases between. Germline V CDR1 and CDR2: MNHEY, SVGAGI. The CDR3 contains 14 residues.

This clonotype was counted between two and nine times. The CDR3 DNA is TGTGCCAGCAGGGACAGGGAACTCCCGGGGGAGACCCAGTACTTC. This encodes CASRDRELPGETQYF. This sequence joins TRBV2 and TRBJ2-5; 8 bases are a match to TRBD1. The CDR3 has 15 amino acids. Germline V lookup: CDR1 SNHLY, CDR2 FYNNEI. With 6 bases clipped from V and 5 bases from J, the junction kept 11 bases outside the gene matches.